This TCR beta chain stems from a study of shared clonotypes between healthy human individuals. The run depth of the assay was deep. Once extracted for a subset, genomic DNA was divided evenly among several immunoSEQ plates. The authors sequenced unsorted PBMC DNA on ten immunoSEQ deep assay plates. Method: immunoSEQ multiplex PCR; TCRdb's copy keeps in-frame clones and lacks some. The table has about 560,000 clones, roughly 72% seen once. The source is a middle-aged woman in good health. Some clones in this sample may be carry-over from other donors' samples. Sample: PBMCs.

The chain's CDR3 is CASSLAPVGDLANTGELFF. The CDR3 bases are TGTGCCAGCAGCTTGGCACCTGTAGGGGACCTCGCGAACACCGGGGAGCTGTTTTTT. This chain joins TRBV5-6 and TRBJ2-2; either TRBD1 or TRBD2 may fit D (5 bases each). This CDR3 contains 19 residues. Germline CDR1 is SGHDT and CDR2 is YYEEEE. V lost 0 bases and J lost 0, with 18 bases in between.